What follows describes a single TCR beta chain. The antigen it recognizes is unknown. No much larger clone is present one base from it, and per-base qualities are unavailable. Patients with a history of autoimmune disease or receiving systemic immunosuppression were excluded from the trial. In every dose cohort, peripheral blood was drawn for TCR sequencing at baseline, cycle 4 day 1, and cycle 7 day 1. The samples were drawn from a first-in-human, open-label, multicenter phase I dose-escalation trial of ivuxolimab. Adults with locally advanced or metastatic head and neck squamous cell, hepatocellular, melanoma or renal cell carcinoma were enrolled in the trial. Before TCR sequencing, CD4+ T cells and CD8+ T cells from peripheral blood were sorted into separate populations. This entry comes from a study of OX40 agonist ivuxolimab in advanced cancers. Regarding the research as a whole: Ivuxolimab was an agonistic, fully human IgG2 monoclonal antibody directed against OX40 (CD134), a costimulatory receptor. Intravenous ivuxolimab was administered to patients every 2 weeks at six dose levels: 0.01, 0.1, 0.3, 1.5, 3 and 10 mg/kg. Of the roughly 54 dose-escalation patients, hepatocellular carcinoma was present in approximately 20, melanoma in about 15, renal cell carcinoma in 9 and head and neck cancer in 9. In the dose-escalation cohort, 82.7% of patients were male, and the mean age was approximately 55 years, with a range of roughly 20 to 79. Patients were allowed to have had prior anti-PD-1, anti-PD-L1 or anti-CTLA-4 therapy, and roughly 40% of the dose-escalation patients had previously received checkpoint inhibitors. Partial responses occurred in three dose-escalation patients: two with cutaneous melanoma and one with hepatocellular carcinoma. Peripheral TCRbeta sequencing aimed to test whether ivuxolimab altered TCR sequence diversity and caused clonal T-cell expansion. The paper covers the monotherapy dose-escalation part of the phase I ivuxolimab trial, which included N ≈ 57 patients. On the study overall, not on this receptor specifically: Low levels of normalized T-cell clonal expansion were also shown by some nonresponding patients. Antigen specificity was not determined for the clonally expanded peripheral T cells. After ivuxolimab, more expanded clones were found on average in CD8+ T cells than in CD4+ T cells. At doses from 0.1 to 3.0 mg/kg, clonal expansion was seen in both CD4+ and CD8+ blood T cells between baseline and week 6. In partial responders in the 0.1-3.0 mg/kg groups, normalized peripheral clonal expansion was found to be among the lowest, especially among CD8+ T cells.

Genomic DNA was isolated from the sorted cells so that the TCRbeta CDR3 region could be sequenced. The immunoSEQ Assay was used to sequence the TCRbeta CDR3 regions. TCRdb mirrors the immuneACCESS table, restricted to in-frame sequences. Some clones are absent from its copies; in checked studies, under half trace to an unresolved V gene, and the reason for the others is unknown. The sample has 55,000 to 70,000 clones on record, 65% to 90% of them singletons. The ten largest clonotypes hold 2.4% of the sample. The CDR3 spans 14 residues, from the cysteine through the phenylalanine. Just the 42-base CDR3 DNA is kept, in frame starting at base 1. V and J are truncated by 3 bases and 3 bases respectively, leaving an intervening sequence of 11 bases. The germline V gene gives CDR1 as MNHEY and CDR2 as SVGAGI.

Sample: CD4+ or CD8+ T cells sorted from blood, taken in a trial of the OX40 agonist ivuxolimab. The chain is encoded by TRBV6-5 joined to TRBJ1-2; D gene: possibly TRBD1, on 5 matching bases. The receptor was isolated from an adult with an advanced solid tumor such as melanoma, head and neck, liver or kidney cancer. In nucleotide form, the sequence is TGTGCCAGCAGTTATGGTTCGGGGGACTATGGCTACACCTTC. Translated, it gives CASSYGSGDYGYTF.